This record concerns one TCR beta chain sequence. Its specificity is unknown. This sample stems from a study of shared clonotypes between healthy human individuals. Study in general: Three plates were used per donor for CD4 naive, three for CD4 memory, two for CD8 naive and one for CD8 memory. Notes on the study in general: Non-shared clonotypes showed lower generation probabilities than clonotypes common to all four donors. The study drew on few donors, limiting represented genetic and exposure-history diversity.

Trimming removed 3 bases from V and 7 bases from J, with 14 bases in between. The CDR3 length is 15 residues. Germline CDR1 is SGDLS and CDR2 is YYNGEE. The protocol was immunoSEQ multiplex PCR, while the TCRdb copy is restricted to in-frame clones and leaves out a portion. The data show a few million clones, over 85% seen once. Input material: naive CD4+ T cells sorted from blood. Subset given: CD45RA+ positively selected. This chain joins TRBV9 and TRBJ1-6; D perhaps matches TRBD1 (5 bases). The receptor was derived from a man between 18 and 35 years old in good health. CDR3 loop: CASSEGVGGNSPLHF. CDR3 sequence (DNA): TGTGCCAGCAGCGAAGGAGTGGGGGGGAATTCACCCCTCCACTTT. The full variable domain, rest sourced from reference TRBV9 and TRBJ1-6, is DSGVTQTPKHLITATGQRVTLRCSPRSGDLSVYWYQQSLDQGLQFLIQYYNGEERAKGNILERFSAQQFPDLHSELNLSSLELGDSALYFCASSEGVGGNSPLHFGNGTRLTVT.